Following are 11 T cell receptor beta chains from one sample sequenced in a study of vaccination effects on CD4 cells after COVID-19. Antigen-specific CD4+ T cells expanded by the ViraFEST assay with viral peptide pools were then sequenced. Cells that had been cultured for roughly ten days were the source of isolated CD4+ T cells. Either the mRNA-1273 or the BNT162b2 vaccine was given to participants as two doses. Assay used: immunoSEQ multiplex PCR; TCRdb lists only in-frame clones, some missing. Among under 80,000 clones listed, roughly 79% were seen once. What these receptors recognize is not known. Sequences were derived from CD4+ T cells from PBMCs cultured with HCoV-OC43 spike peptides, sampled after COVID-19 vaccination. Subset noted: HCoV-OC43 spike overlapping peptide pool stimulation. These receptors originate from a human donor who received a COVID-19 vaccine.

The rearrangement links TRBV27 to TRBJ2-3; unclear D gene. Germline values: CDR1 MNHEY, CDR2 SMNVEV (reference sequence). The ends were cut back, 6 bases at V and 6 bases at J, with 13 bases in the middle. This CDR3 comprises 13 residues. The CDR3 DNA sequence: TGTGCCAGCAGCCGCCCTCCTTCGGATACGCAGTATTTT. Amino acids: CASSRPPSDTQYF.

This chain connects TRBV28 to TRBJ1-6, with D unclear. V gave up 6 bases and J gave up 0 bases, with 9 bases separating them. Germline CDR1 reads MDHEN; CDR2 reads SYDVKM. The CDR3 has 15 amino acids. CDR3 sequence reads: CASRPWSSYNSPLHF. The CDR3 nucleotides read TGTGCCAGCAGACCATGGAGCTCCTATAATTCACCCCTCCACTTT. The full variable domain, with the rest looked up from reference TRBV28 and TRBJ1-6, is DVKVTQSSRYLVKRTGEKVFLECVQDMDHENMFWYRQDPGLGLRLIYFSYDVKMKEKGDIPEGYSVSREKKERFSLILESASTNQTSMYLCASRPWSSYNSPLHFGNGTRLTVT.

The V call is TRBV14, the J call TRBJ2-7; D uncertain. The CDR3 is made up of 13 amino acids. CDR1 SGHDN and CDR2 FVKESK come from the germline V gene. Trimming removed 0 bases at V and 0 bases at J, with 3 bases between. CDR3 in amino acids: CASSQDFSYEQYV. CDR3 DNA sequence: TGTGCCAGCAGCCAAGACTTCTCCTACGAGCAGTACGTC.

This clone turned up a few times. This sequence joins TRBV7-6 and TRBJ1-2; 7 bases are shared with TRBD1. V lost 4 bases, J lost 2 bases, and 7 bases stayed unmatched. From germline, CDR1 is SGHVS and CDR2 FNYEAQ. CDR3 length: 15 residues. The CDR3: CASSSTGTKNYGYTF. CDR3 nucleotides: TGTGCCAGCAGCTCGACAGGGACTAAGAACTATGGCTACACCTTC. Together with reference TRBV7-6 and TRBJ1-2, the CDR3 gives the full variable domain: GAGVSQSPRYKVTKRGQDVALRCDPISGHVSLYWYRQALGQGPEFLTYFNYEAQQDKSGLPNDRFSAERPEGSISTLTIQRTEQRDSAMYRCASSSTGTKNYGYTFGSGTRLTVV.

The chain links TRBV5-8 to TRBJ2-6; no firm D call. Trimming took off 1 base at V and 2 bases at J, with 10 bases between the two ends. The V gene's germline CDR1 is SGHTS and CDR2 YDEGEE. The CDR3 totals 16 residues. CDR3 sequence (DNA): TGTGCCAGCAGCTTGACGGTGGCGACTGGGGCCAACGTCCTGACTTTC. It codes for CASSLTVATGANVLTF.

The chain carries TRBV5-1 and TRBJ1-1; 11 bases are a match to TRBD1. This CDR3 is built from 16 residues. V trimming: 3 bases; J trimming: 0 bases; junction bases outside the gene matches: 4. Germline assignment: CDR1 SGHRS and CDR2 YFSETQ. DNA of the CDR3: TGCGCCAGCAGCTGGACAGGGGGCCTCTTGAACACTGAAGCTTTCTTT. Its translation: CASSWTGGLLNTEAFF. Complete variable domain (other parts from reference TRBV5-1 and TRBJ1-1): KAGVTQTPRYLIKTRGQQVTLSCSPISGHRSVSWYQQTPGQGLQFLFEYFSETQRNKGNFPGRFSGRQFSNSRSEMNVSTLELGDSALYLCASSWTGGLLNTEAFFGQGTRLTVV.

The sample holds a few counts of this clone. This chain uses TRBV10-1 with TRBJ1-3, with D possibly being TRBD1 (6 bases). V lost 2 bases, J lost 9 bases, and 14 bases lay in between. The CDR3 length is 14 residues. CDR1 is WNHNN and CDR2 is SYGVQD in the germline V gene (reference sequence). The DNA for the CDR3 is TGCGCCAGCAGTGAGGACCGGGACAAAGGCACCATATATTTT. The encoded protein is CASSEDRDKGTIYF.

The rearrangement joins TRBV2 to TRBJ1-1, with D unresolved. Germline values: CDR1 SNHLY, CDR2 FYNNEI. The CDR3 is 14 amino acids. V was shortened by 3 bases and J by 1 base, with 9 bases between the two germline ends. CDR3 region: CASSEQVPNTEAFF. In nucleotides, the CDR3 is TGTGCCAGCAGTGAGCAGGTGCCGAACACTGAAGCTTTCTTT.

The chain uses TRBV27 and TRBJ1-2; 7 nucleotides line up with TRBD1. CDR3 size: 15 residues. The V and J ends lost 4 bases and 4 bases, in that order; junction bases with no gene match: 9. From germline, CDR1 is MNHEY and CDR2 SMNVEV (reference sequence). As DNA, the CDR3 is TGTGCCAGCAGTTCAGGGACAGCCCTTCCCTATGGCTACACCTTC. It is translated as CASSSGTALPYGYTF.

This clone has a handful of counts. This chain uses TRBV18 with TRBJ1-1; no reliable D call. CDR1 and CDR2 from the germline V gene are KGHSH and LQKENI. CDR3 size: 14 residues. The V gene lost 0 bases and the J gene lost 5 bases, with 10 bases spanning the gap. The CDR3 sequence: CASSPPSLDTEAFF. In DNA, the CDR3 is TGTGCCAGCTCACCACCCTCTCTCGATACTGAAGCTTTCTTT.

The chain employs TRBV20-1 and TRBJ1-1; D is undetermined. V was clipped by 3 bases and J by 2 bases, with 4 bases between them. The CDR3 is made up of 11 amino acids. The V gene's germline CDR1 is DFQATT and CDR2 SNEGSKA (reference sequence). The CDR3 here is CSASHNTEAFF. In DNA, the CDR3 is TGCAGTGCTAGTCACAACACTGAAGCTTTCTTT.